This TCR beta chain was documented in a study of cytomegalovirus exposure and HLA in healthy donors. From germline, CDR1 is SNHLY and CDR2 FYNNEI. The length of the CDR3 is 13 residues. V was shortened by 5 bases and J by 7 bases, with 14 bases between the two germline ends. Primers for the PCR totalled 60 Vbeta and 13 Jbeta. The authors' processing: A later analysis tallied some 80 million unique TCR beta chains, 10 million to 12 million of them shared. Sequenced by immunoSEQ multiplex PCR; TCRdb stores in-frame clones only, minus some. V and J calls and clone size follow that table, whereas D and trimming were derived from the DNA. The table includes approximately 100,000 clones, about 79% detected once. There are a few counts of this clone.

The chain carries TRBV2 and TRBJ1-1; D is perhaps TRBD1 (5 bases). The source is a woman younger than 35 in good health and CMV-seronegative. The sequencing sample was made of PBMCs. The CDR3 here is CASSSEGEGEAFF. The CDR3 DNA follows: TGTGCCAGCAGTAGCGAAGGGGAGGGTGAAGCTTTCTTT.